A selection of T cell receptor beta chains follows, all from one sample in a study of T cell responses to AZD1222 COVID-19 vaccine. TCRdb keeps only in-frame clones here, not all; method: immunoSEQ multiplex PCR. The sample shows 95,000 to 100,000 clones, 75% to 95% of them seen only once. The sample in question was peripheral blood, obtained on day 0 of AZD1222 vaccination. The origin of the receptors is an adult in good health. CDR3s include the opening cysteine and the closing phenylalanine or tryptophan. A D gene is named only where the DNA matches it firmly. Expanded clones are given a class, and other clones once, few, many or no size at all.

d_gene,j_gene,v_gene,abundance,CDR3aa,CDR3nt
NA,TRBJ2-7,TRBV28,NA,CASSLRGRLYEQYF,TGTGCCAGCAGTTTAAGAGGACGGCTCTACGAGCAGTACTTC
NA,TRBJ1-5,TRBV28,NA,CASSLSSDGSNQPQHF,TGTGCCAGCAGTTTGTCATCGGACGGTAGCAATCAGCCCCAGCATTTT
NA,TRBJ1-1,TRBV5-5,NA,CASSLIMNTEAFF,TGTGCCAGCAGCTTAATCATGAACACTGAAGCTTTCTTT
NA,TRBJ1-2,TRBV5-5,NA,CASSPRGGGGYTF,TGTGCCAGCAGCCCTAGGGGGGGCGGTGGCTACACCTTC
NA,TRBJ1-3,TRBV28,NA,CASSWQGARNTIYF,TGTGCCAGCAGTTGGCAGGGAGCTCGGAACACCATATATTTT
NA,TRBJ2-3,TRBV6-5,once,CASSYSALDFTDTQYF,TGTGCCAGCAGTTACTCTGCTCTAGACTTCACAGATACGCAGTATTTT
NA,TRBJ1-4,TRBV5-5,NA,CASSSIGGTGEKLFF,TGTGCCAGCAGCTCCATAGGGGGTACCGGGGAAAAACTGTTTTTT
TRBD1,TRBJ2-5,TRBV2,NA,CASSFFTGTGETQYF,TGTGCCAGCAGTTTTTTTACCGGGACAGGAGAGACCCAGTACTTC
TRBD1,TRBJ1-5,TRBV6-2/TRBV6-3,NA,CASSYSGQGNQPQHF,TGTGCCAGCAGTTACTCGGGACAGGGGAATCAGCCCCAGCATTTT
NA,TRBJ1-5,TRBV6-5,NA,CASSSRGLNQPQHF,TGTGCCAGCAGTTCCAGGGGCCTAAATCAGCCCCAGCATTTT
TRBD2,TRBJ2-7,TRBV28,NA,CASSVAGNPYEQYF,TGTGCCAGCAGTGTAGCGGGGAACCCATACGAGCAGTACTTC
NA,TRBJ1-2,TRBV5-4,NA,CASSQSPIDYGYTF,TGTGCCAGCAGCCAATCCCCGATTGACTATGGCTACACCTTC
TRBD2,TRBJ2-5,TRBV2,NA,CASTEGLAGLQETQYF,TGTGCCAGCACCGAGGGGCTAGCGGGGCTGCAAGAGACCCAGTACTTC
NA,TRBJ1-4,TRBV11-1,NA,CASSATGSGELFF,TGTGCCAGCAGCGCTACGGGGTCGGGAGAGCTGTTTTTT
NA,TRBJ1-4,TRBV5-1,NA,CASSLMGATNEKLFF,TGCGCCAGCAGCTTGATGGGGGCAACTAATGAAAAACTGTTTTTT
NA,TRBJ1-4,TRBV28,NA,CASLGERTNEKLFF,TGTGCCAGTCTCGGGGAGCGCACTAATGAAAAACTGTTTTTT
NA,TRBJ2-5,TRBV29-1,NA,CSVEDPATFQETQYF,TGCAGCGTTGAAGATCCGGCGACTTTCCAAGAGACCCAGTACTTC
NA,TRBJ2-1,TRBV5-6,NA,CASSLLNEQFF,TGTGCCAGCAGCCTACTAAATGAGCAGTTCTTC
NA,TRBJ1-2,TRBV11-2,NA,CASSLEFLTYGYTF,TGTGCCAGCAGCTTAGAATTCCTGACCTATGGCTACACCTTC
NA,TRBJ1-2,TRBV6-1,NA,CASSESPAYGYTF,TGTGCCAGCAGTGAATCCCCGGCCTATGGCTACACCTTC
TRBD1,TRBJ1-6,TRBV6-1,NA,CASSESPGTGGYNSPLHF,TGTGCCAGCAGTGAAAGTCCCGGGACAGGAGGCTATAATTCACCCCTCCACTTT
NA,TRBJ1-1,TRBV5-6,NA,CASTGRGGYTEAFF,TGTGCCAGCACCGGCCGAGGTGGGTACACTGAAGCTTTCTTT
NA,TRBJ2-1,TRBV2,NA,CASSDPADLENNEQFF,TGTGCCAGCAGTGATCCGGCAGACCTTGAAAACAATGAGCAGTTCTTC
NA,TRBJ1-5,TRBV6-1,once,CASSERPLDSRNQPQHF,TGTGCCAGCAGTGAGCGGCCTTTGGACAGTCGCAATCAGCCCCAGCATTTT
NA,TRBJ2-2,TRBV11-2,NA,CASSRRGNTGELFF,TGTGCCAGCAGCCGGCGGGGGAACACCGGGGAGCTGTTTTTT
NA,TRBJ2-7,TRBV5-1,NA,CASSHEYGGGDYEQYF,TGCGCCAGCAGCCACGAGTATGGCGGAGGGGACTACGAGCAGTACTTC
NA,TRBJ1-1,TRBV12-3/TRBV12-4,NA,CASTKGRHTEAFF,TGTGCCAGCACTAAAGGGAGGCACACTGAAGCTTTCTTT
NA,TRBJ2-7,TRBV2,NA,CASESSYEQYF,TGTGCCAGCGAGTCCTCCTACGAGCAGTACTTC
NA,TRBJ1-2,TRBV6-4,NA,CASRATGHLANYGYTF,TGTGCCAGCAGGGCTACTGGTCATCTAGCTAACTATGGCTACACCTTC
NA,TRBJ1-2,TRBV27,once,CASSLGQTTSGYTF,TGTGCCAGCAGTTTAGGACAGACCACCTCTGGCTACACCTTC
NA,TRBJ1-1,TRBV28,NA,CASSRQSEAFF,TGTGCCAGCAGCCGACAGTCTGAAGCTTTCTTT
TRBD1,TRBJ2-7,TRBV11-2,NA,CASSYGTGTYEQYF,TGTGCCAGCAGCTACGGGACAGGTACCTACGAGCAGTACTTC
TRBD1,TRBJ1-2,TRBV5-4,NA,CASSLLSGGYGYTF,TGTGCCAGCAGCCTTTTGTCAGGGGGCTATGGCTACACCTTC
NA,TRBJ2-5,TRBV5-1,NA,CASSIGHGETQYF,TGCGCCAGCAGCATCGGACACGGCGAGACCCAGTACTTC
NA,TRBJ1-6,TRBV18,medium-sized,CASSLLGPYSPLHF,TGTGCCAGCTCACTCCTAGGTCCCTATTCACCCCTCCACTTT
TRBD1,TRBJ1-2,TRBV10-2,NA,CASSEWDRAGYGYTF,TGCGCCAGCAGTGAGTGGGACAGGGCCGGCTATGGCTACACCTTC
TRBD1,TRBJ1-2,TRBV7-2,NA,CASSLDRGGYGYTF,TGTGCCAGCAGCTTGGACAGGGGTGGCTATGGCTACACCTTC
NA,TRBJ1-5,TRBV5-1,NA,CASSLDGGSDQPQHF,TGCGCCAGCAGCTTGGATGGCGGGTCAGATCAGCCCCAGCATTTT
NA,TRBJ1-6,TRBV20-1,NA,CSASPRYTNYNSPLHF,TGCAGTGCTAGTCCTAGGTACACGAACTATAATTCACCCCTCCACTTT
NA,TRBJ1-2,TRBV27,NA,CASSLRGGSYGYTF,TGTGCCAGCAGTCTAAGGGGGGGGTCCTATGGCTACACCTTC
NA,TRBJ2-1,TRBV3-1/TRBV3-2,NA,CASSQFNGIEQFF,TGTGCCAGCAGCCAATTTAACGGAATTGAGCAGTTCTTC
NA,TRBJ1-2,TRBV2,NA,CASTEDRANYGYTF,TGTGCCAGCACCGAGGACCGAGCTAACTATGGCTACACCTTC
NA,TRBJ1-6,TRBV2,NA,CASRTYRDNSPLHF,TGTGCCAGCAGGACCTACAGGGATAATTCACCCCTCCACTTT
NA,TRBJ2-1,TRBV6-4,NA,CASSGDGNNEQFF,TGTGCCAGCAGTGGGGACGGAAACAATGAGCAGTTCTTC
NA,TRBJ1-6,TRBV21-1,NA,CASSTSETAINSPLHF,TGTGCCAGCAGTACCTCGGAGACAGCGATTAATTCACCCCTCCACTTT
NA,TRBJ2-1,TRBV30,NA,CAWSRINEQFF,TGTGCCTGGAGTCGGATCAATGAGCAGTTCTTC
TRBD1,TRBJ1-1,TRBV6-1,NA,CASSEWGTGQLTEAFF,TGTGCCAGCAGTGAATGGGGGACAGGGCAACTCACTGAAGCTTTCTTT
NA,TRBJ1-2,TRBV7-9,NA,CASSSTGDQGYTF,TGTGCCAGCAGCTCTACGGGGGATCAGGGCTACACCTTC
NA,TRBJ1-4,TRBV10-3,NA,CAISGGNEKLFF,TGTGCCATCAGTGGAGGCAACGAAAAACTGTTTTTT
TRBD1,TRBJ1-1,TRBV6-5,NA,CASSYKGANAPEAFF,TGTGCCAGCAGTTATAAGGGGGCAAACGCTCCTGAAGCTTTCTTT
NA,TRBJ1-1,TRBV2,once,CASNRLELNTEAFF,TGTGCCAGCAACAGATTGGAGTTGAACACTGAAGCTTTCTTT
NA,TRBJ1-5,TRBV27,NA,CASRTTGVSADPIINQPQHF,TGTGCCAGCAGGACCACTGGGGTCAGCGCGGACCCGATAATAAATCAGCCCCAGCATTTT
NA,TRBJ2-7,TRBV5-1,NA,CASSLDGHFSYEQYF,TGCGCCAGCAGCTTGGATGGCCATTTCTCCTACGAGCAGTACTTC
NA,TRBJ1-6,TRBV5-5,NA,CASSSGRNGSPLHF,TGTGCCAGCAGCTCAGGGCGAAACGGCTCACCCCTCCACTTT
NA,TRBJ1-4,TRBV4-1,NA,CASRRGEKLFF,TGCGCCAGCCGGAGGGGGGAAAAACTGTTTTTT